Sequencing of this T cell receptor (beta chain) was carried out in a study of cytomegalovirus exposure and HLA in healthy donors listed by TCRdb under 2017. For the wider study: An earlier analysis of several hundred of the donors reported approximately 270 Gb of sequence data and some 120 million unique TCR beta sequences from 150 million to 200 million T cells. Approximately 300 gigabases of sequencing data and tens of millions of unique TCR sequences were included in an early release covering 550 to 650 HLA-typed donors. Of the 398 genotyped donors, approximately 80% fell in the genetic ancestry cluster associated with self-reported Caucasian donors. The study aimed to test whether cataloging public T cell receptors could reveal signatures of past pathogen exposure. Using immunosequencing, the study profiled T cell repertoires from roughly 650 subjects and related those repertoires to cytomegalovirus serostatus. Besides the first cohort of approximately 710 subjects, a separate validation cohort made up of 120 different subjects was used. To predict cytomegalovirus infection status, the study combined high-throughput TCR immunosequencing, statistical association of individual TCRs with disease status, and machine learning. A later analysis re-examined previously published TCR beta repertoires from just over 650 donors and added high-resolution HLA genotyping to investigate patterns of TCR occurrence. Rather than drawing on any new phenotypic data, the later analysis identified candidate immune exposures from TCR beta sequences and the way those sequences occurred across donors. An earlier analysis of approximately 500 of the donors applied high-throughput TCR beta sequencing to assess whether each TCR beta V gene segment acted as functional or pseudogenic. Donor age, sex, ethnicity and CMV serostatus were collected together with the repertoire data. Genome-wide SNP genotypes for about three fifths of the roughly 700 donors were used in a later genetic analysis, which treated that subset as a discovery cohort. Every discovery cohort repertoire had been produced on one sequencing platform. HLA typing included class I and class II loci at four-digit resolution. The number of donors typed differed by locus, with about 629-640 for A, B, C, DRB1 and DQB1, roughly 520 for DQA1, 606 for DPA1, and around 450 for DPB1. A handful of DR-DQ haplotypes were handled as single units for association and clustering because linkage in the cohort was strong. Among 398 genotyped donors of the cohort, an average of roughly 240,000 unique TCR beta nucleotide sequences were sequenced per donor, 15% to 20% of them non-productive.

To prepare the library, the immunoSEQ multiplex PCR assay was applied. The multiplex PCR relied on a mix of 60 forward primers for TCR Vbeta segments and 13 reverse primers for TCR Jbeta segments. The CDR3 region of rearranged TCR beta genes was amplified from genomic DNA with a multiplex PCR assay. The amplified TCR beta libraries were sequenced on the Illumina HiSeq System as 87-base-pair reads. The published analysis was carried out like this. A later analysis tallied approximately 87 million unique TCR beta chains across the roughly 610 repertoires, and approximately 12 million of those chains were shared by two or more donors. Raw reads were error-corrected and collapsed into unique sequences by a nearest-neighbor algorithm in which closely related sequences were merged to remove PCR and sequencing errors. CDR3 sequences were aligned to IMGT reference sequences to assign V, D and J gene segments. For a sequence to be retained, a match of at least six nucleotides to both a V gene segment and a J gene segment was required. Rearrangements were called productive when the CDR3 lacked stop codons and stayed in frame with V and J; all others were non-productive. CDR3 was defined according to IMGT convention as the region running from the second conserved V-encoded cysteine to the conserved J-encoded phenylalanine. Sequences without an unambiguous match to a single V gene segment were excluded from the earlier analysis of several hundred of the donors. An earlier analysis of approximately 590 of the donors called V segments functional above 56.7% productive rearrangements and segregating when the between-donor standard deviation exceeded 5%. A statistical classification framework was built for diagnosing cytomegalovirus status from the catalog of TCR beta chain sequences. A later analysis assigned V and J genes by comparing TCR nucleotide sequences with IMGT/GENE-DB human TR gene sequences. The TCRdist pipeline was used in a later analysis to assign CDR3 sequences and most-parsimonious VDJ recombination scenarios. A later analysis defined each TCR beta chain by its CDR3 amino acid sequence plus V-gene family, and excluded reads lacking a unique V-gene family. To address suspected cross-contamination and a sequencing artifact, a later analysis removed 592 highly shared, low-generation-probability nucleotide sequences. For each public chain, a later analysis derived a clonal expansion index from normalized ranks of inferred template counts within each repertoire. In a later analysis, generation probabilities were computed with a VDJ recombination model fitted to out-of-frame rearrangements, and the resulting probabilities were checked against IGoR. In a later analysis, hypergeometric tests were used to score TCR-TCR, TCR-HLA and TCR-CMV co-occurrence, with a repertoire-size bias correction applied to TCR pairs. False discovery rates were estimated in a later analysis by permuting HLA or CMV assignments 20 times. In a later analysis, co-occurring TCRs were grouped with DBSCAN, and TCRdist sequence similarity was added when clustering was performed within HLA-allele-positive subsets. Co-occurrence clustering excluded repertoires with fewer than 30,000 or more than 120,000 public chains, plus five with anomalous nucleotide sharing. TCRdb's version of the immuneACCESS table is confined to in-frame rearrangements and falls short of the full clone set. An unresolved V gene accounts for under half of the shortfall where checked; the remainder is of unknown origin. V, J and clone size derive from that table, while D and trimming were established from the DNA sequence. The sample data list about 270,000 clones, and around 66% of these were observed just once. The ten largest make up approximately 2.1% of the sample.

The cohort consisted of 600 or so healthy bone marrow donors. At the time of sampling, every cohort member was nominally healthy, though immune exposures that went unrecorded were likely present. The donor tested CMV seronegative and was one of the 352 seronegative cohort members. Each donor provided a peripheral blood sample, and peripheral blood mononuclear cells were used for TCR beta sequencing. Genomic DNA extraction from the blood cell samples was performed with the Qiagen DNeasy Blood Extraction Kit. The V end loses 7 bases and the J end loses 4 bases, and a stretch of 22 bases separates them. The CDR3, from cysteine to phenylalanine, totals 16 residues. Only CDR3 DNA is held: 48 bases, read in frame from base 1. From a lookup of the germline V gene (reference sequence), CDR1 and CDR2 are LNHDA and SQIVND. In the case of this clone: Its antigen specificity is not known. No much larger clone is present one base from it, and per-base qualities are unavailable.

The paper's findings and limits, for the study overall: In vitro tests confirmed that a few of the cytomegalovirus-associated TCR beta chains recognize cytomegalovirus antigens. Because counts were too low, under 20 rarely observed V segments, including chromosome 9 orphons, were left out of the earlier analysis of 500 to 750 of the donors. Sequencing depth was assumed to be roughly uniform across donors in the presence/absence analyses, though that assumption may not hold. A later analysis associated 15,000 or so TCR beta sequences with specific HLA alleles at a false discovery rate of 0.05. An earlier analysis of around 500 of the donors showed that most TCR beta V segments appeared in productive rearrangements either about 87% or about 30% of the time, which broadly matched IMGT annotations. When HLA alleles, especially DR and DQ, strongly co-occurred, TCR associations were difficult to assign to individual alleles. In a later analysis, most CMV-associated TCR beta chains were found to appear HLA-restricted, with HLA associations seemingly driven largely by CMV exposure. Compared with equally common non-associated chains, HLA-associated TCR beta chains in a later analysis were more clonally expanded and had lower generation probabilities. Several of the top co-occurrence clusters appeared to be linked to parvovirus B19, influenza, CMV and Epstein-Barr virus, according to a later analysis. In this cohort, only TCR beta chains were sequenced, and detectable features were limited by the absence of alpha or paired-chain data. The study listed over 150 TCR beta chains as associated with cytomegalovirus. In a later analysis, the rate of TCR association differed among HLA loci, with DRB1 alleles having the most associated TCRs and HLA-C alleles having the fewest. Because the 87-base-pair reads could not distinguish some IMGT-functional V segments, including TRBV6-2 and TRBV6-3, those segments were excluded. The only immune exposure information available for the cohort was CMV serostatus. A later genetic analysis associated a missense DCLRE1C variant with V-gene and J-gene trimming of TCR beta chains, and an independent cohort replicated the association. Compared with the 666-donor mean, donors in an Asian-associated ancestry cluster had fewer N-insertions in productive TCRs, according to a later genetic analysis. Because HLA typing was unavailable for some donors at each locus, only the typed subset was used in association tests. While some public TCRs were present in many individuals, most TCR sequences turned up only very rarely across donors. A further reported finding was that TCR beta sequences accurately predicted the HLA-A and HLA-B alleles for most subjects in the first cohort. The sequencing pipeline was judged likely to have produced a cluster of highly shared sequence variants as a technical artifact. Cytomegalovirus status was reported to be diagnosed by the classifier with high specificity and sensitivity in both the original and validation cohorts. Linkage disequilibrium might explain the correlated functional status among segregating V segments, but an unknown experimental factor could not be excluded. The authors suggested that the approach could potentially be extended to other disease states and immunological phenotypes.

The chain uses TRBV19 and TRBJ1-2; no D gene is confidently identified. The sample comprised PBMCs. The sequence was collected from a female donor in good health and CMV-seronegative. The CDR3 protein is CASTDLRGSVTYGYTF. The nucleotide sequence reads TGTGCCAGTACCGATCTTAGAGGCTCCGTAACCTATGGCTACACCTTC.